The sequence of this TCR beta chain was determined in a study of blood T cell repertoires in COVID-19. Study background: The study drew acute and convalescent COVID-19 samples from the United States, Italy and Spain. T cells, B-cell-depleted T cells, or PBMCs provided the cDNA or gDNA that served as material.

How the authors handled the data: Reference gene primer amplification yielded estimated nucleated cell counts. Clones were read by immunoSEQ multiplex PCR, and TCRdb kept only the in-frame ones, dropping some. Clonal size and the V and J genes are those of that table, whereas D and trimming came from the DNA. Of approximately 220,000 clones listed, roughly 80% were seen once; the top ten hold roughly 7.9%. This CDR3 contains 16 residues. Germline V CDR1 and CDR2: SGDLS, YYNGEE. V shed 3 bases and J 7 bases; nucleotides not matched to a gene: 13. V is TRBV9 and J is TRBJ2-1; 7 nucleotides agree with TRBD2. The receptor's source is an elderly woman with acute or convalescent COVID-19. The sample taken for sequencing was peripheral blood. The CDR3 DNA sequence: TGTGCCAGCAGCGAAACTAGCGCAAGACTTAGGAATGAGCAGTTCTTC. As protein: CASSETSARLRNEQFF.